Shown below are 19 T cell receptor beta chains from a single sample sequenced in a study of T cells in Graves' hyperthyroidism and ophthalmopathy. TCR beta CDR3 region amplification was performed from RNA transcripts. When the TCR CDR3 underwent first-round RT-PCR, the HTBI primer set was used. TCRdb independently ran MiXCR on the multiplex PCR reads; one entry per CDR3 protein. Here the sample spans some 400,000 distinct CDR3 sequences, approximately 15% being singletons. The specimen sequenced was blood. The receptors here all came from a man aged 30-40 years with Graves' hyperthyroidism that later progressed to Graves' ophthalmopathy.

In its sample, this clonotype was seen many times. DNA of the CDR3: TGTGCTAGTGGTTTGGTCCTAGCGGGGGGGAAAAGCTACAATGAGCAGTTCTTC. Translation: CASGLVLAGGKSYNEQFF. The chain has TRBV12-5 and TRBJ2-1; 12 bases map to TRBD2. The V and J ends lost 0 bases and 3 bases, in that order; junction bases with no gene match: 6. Germline V gene data show CDR1 as LGHNT and CDR2 as FRNRAP. There are 18 residues in the CDR3.

This clonotype was found a few times. The chain couples TRBV14 to TRBJ1-3; no clear D. Germline CDR1 reads SGHDN; CDR2 reads FVKESK. The ends were cut back, 4 bases at V and 0 bases at J, with 10 bases in the middle. The CDR3 extends over 15 amino acids. The CDR3 sequence: CASSRPGTSGNTIYF. The DNA of the CDR3 is TGTGCCAGCAGCCGGCCAGGTACCTCTGGAAACACCATATATTTT.

In this sample, this clonotype turned up a few times. This chain joins TRBV29-1 and TRBJ1-5; D remains unclear. The V end was cut by 7 bases, the J end by 5 bases, with 12 bases between. The CDR3 contains 12 residues. Germline values: CDR1 SQVTM, CDR2 ANQGSEA. The chain's CDR3 is CSASGRDQPQHF. The CDR3 DNA reads TGCAGCGCCTCGGGTAGGGATCAGCCCCAGCATTTT.

The rearrangement uses TRBV20-1 and TRBJ2-7; 11 nucleotides line up with TRBD1. This CDR3 region has 13 residues. V was pared by 6 bases and J by 7 bases, with 8 bases of the junction left unmatched. CDR1 and CDR2 from the germline V gene are DFQATT and SNEGSKA (reference sequence). The CDR3 sequence: CSARTGGGGEQYF. For the CDR3, the DNA is TGCAGTGCGAGGACAGGGGGCGGAGGTGAGCAGTACTTC.

The chain employs TRBV7-9 and TRBJ2-2; 8 nucleotides agree with TRBD2. The trim removed 5 bases at V and 6 bases at J, leaving 14 bases unmatched. This CDR3 comprises 17 residues. Germline loops: CDR1 SEHNR, CDR2 FQNEAQ (reference sequence). This chain's CDR3 is CASSPQSAGVLSGELFF. CDR3 nucleotide sequence: TGTGCCAGCAGCCCGCAGTCAGCGGGGGTTCTTTCCGGGGAGCTGTTTTTT.

The chain combines TRBV29-1 with TRBJ1-4, with D possibly TRBD1 on 5 matching bases. The ends were cut back, 6 bases at V and 0 bases at J, with 14 bases in the middle. Germline V gene data show CDR1 as SQVTM and CDR2 as ANQGSEA. The CDR3 spans 15 residues. CDR3 region: CSVSGTDATNEKLFF. The CDR3 DNA reads as TGCAGCGTGTCCGGGACGGACGCAACTAATGAAAAACTGTTTTTT.

CDR3 coding DNA: TGTGCCAGCAAGAGACAGGGGGCATCAGATACGCAGTATTTT. This codes for CASKRQGASDTQYF. The J gene is TRBJ2-3, the V gene TRBV7-9, with 10 bases lining up with TRBD1. There are 14 residues in the CDR3. V gave up 7 bases and J gave up 4 bases; unmatched junction bases: 5. Per the germline V gene, CDR1 is SEHNR and CDR2 is FQNEAQ (reference sequence).

V is TRBV13 and J is TRBJ1-5; possibly TRBD1 for D (6 bases). The CDR3 contains 14 residues. The V end lost 3 bases, the J end lost 3 bases, and 9 bases lay between the germline ends. Germline assignment: CDR1 PRHDT and CDR2 FYEKMQ (reference sequence). CDR3 coding DNA: TGTGCCAGCAGCTTTCGGGGGCTCAATCAGCCCCAGCATTTT. Translating gives CASSFRGLNQPQHF.

At least ten counts were recorded for this clonotype. This chain uses TRBV5-1 with TRBJ2-7; TRBD1 aligns across 11 bases. V lost 7 bases, J lost 5 bases, and 8 bases stayed unmatched. Germline CDR1 and CDR2: SGHRS and YFSETQ. The CDR3 runs to 14 residues. The CDR3 sequence: CASGTGTGGNEQYF. The CDR3 bases are TGCGCCAGCGGTACCGGGACAGGGGGTAACGAGCAGTACTTC.

Only a few counts were recorded for this clonotype. The gene calls are TRBV19 and TRBJ2-7; weak D call: TRBD2 (5 bases). Trimming shortened V by 5 bases and J by 3 bases, and 23 bases separated the two germline ends. Germline-derived CDR1 and CDR2 are LNHDA and SQIVND (reference sequence). The CDR3 loop spans 17 amino acids. The CDR3, as DNA: TGTGCCAGTAGTGGAGGACTCGGACCCCAAAGAGTCTACGAGCAGTACTTC. This encodes CASSGGLGPQRVYEQYF.

This clonotype was observed a handful of times. The rearrangement uses TRBV20-1 and TRBJ2-3, with D possibly matching TRBD2 (6 bases). V was clipped by 5 bases and J by 2 bases, with 14 bases between them. This CDR3 contains 14 residues. Germline V gives CDR1 DFQATT, CDR2 SNEGSKA (reference sequence). The CDR3 sequence: CSALTRRITDTQYF. DNA for the CDR3: TGCAGTGCTTTGACTAGAAGAATCACAGATACGCAGTATTTT.

This clonotype was detected ten times or more. V is TRBV10-3 and J is TRBJ2-7; 13 nucleotides agree with TRBD2. The CDR3 runs to 14 residues. The germline gives CDR1 ENHRY, CDR2 SYGVKD. V was clipped by 4 bases and J by 4 bases; unmatched bases: 1. The CDR3 bases are TGTGCCATCAGTGGACTAGCGGGGGGATACGAGCAGTACTTC. This sequence encodes CAISGLAGGYEQYF.

Notes on this clonotype: This may be a read error: a much more frequent sequence differs by one nucleotide. J is TRBJ1-1 and V is TRBV20-1, with TRBD1 matching 7 bases. Germline V CDR1 and CDR2: DFQATT, SNEGSKA (reference sequence). The V segment lost 2 bases and the J segment 6 bases; nucleotides outside the gene matches: 3. CDR3 length: 12 residues. The CDR3 reads CSARQGGAEAFF. For the CDR3, the DNA is TGCAGTGCTAGACAGGGGGGAGCTGAAGCTTTCTTT.

The CDR3 region is CASSIQGSYEQYF. CDR3 bases: TGTGCCAGTAGTATACAGGGGAGTTACGAGCAGTACTTC. The chain joins TRBV19 to TRBJ2-7, with a tentative D call TRBD1 (6 bases). Germline V gene data show CDR1 as LNHDA and CDR2 as SQIVND (reference sequence). The V and J ends lost 2 bases and 4 bases respectively, with 9 bases between them. This CDR3 is built from 13 residues.

This clonotype showed up many times. The V and J genes are TRBV10-3 and TRBJ2-3; possible D gene TRBD1, 6 bases. The CDR3 contains 14 residues. CDR1 and CDR2 from the germline V gene are ENHRY and SYGVKD. The V end was cut by 5 bases, the J end by 6 bases, with 15 bases between. The CDR3 region has the DNA TGTGCCATCAGTTGGGACACGGCTTCGGATACGCAGTATTTT. Amino acid sequence: CAISWDTASDTQYF.

In this sample, this clonotype turned up many times. The genes are TRBV7-9 and TRBJ1-2, with D possibly being TRBD1 (5 bases). This CDR3 region has 14 residues. V was clipped by 1 base and J by 7 bases, with 13 bases between them. Per germline, CDR1 SEHNR and CDR2 FQNEAQ (reference sequence). For the CDR3, the DNA is TGTGCCAGCAGCTTAGTGACAGCCAAGGGTGGCTACACCTTC. It codes for CASSLVTAKGGYTF.

This clonotype was observed a few times. The gene calls are TRBV3-1 and TRBJ2-2; the match to TRBD2 covers 11 bases. Germline V lookup: CDR1 LGHDT, CDR2 YNNKEL (reference sequence). Losses at the gene ends were 5 bases for V and 3 bases for J; bases not matched to a gene: 5. The length of the CDR3 is 16 residues. The CDR3 DNA reads as TGTGCCAGCAGCAAAAGACTAGCGGGGTACACCGGGGAGCTGTTTTTT. Translated: CASSKRLAGYTGELFF.

This clonotype showed up many times. This chain connects TRBV14 to TRBJ2-1; D perhaps matches TRBD2 (6 bases). The CDR3 has 16 residues. V lost 2 bases and J lost 1, with 12 bases in between. CDR1 and CDR2 from the germline V gene are SGHDN and FVKESK. For the CDR3, the DNA is TGTGCCAGCAGCCAAAGGGGACTGGGGTCCTACAATGAGCAGTTCTTC. The encoded protein is CASSQRGLGSYNEQFF.

Many counts were recorded for this clonotype. In DNA form, the CDR3 reads TGTGCCAGCAGCGTCGGGACTAGCGGGAACAATGAGCAGTTCTTC. Translation: CASSVGTSGNNEQFF. J is TRBJ2-1 and V is TRBV7-3, with 13 bases matching TRBD2. CDR1 is SGHTA, CDR2 FQGTGA, per germline. The CDR3 runs 15 residues. Trimming took 5 bases from V and 5 from J; bases not matched to a gene: 3.